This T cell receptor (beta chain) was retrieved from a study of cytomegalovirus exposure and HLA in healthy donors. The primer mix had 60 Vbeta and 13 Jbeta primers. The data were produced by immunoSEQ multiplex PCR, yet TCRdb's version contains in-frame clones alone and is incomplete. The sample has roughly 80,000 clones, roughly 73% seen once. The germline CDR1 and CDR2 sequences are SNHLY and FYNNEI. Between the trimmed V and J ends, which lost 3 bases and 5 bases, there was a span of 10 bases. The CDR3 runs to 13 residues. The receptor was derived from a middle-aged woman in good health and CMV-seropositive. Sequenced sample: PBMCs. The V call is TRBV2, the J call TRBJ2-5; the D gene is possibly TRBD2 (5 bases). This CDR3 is CASSEEAGETQYF. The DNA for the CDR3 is TGTGCCAGCAGTGAGGAGGCTGGGGAGACCCAGTACTTC.